The entry below describes one T cell receptor (beta chain). The Seattle patients joined while their infection was active and were tracked longitudinally afterward. V was trimmed by 4 bases and J by 10 bases, leaving 21 bases between them. This CDR3 contains 16 residues. Germline assignment: CDR1 SGHKS and CDR2 YYEKEE (reference sequence). This sample stems from a study of blood T cell repertoires in COVID-19. Generated by immunoSEQ multiplex PCR, the TCRdb table keeps only in-frame clones and is missing some. Among about 180,000 clones listed, around 90% were seen once. The sequencing sample was made of peripheral blood. This sequence was found in a man aged 55 to 70 with COVID-19, enrolled during active disease. V is TRBV5-5 and J is TRBJ1-6; D perhaps matches TRBD1 (5 bases). For the CDR3, the DNA is TGTGCCAGCAGCCCTCTCGGAGGCTCGGGGGAATCACCCCTCCACTTT. Translating gives CASSPLGGSGESPLHF.